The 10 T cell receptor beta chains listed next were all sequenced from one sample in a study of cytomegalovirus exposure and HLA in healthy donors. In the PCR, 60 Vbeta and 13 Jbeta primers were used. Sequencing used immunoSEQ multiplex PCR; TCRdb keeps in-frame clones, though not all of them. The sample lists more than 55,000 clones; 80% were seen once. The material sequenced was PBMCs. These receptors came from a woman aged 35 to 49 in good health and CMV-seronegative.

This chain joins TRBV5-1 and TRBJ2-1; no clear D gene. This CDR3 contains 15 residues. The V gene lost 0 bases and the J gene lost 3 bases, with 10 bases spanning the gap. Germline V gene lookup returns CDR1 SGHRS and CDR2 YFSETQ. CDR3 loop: CASSLDVLLYNEQFF. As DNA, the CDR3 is TGCGCCAGCAGCTTGGATGTCCTTCTCTACAATGAGCAGTTCTTC. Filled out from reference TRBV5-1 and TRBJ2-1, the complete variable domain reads KAGVTQTPRYLIKTRGQQVTLSCSPISGHRSVSWYQQTPGQGLQFLFEYFSETQRNKGNFPGRFSGRQFSNSRSEMNVSTLELGDSALYLCASSLDVLLYNEQFFGPGTRLTVL.

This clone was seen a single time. Written as DNA, the CDR3 is TGTGCCAGCAGTCAGGGGAATCAGGATGGCTACACCTTC. It is translated as CASSQGNQDGYTF. The rearrangement uses TRBV28 and TRBJ1-2; weak D call: TRBD1 (6 bases). Trimming left V 5 bases short and J 6 bases short, with 13 bases between. The V gene's germline CDR1 is MDHEN and CDR2 SYDVKM. CDR3 length: 13 amino acids.

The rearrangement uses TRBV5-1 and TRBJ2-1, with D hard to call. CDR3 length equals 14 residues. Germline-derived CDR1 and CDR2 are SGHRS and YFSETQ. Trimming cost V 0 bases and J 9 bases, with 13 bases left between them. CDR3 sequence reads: CASSLELAGAEQFF. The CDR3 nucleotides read TGCGCCAGCAGCTTGGAACTGGCCGGAGCTGAGCAGTTCTTC.

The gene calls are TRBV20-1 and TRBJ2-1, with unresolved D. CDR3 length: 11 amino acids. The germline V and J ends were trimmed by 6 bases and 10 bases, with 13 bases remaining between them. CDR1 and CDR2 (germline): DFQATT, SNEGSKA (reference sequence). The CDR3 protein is CSAFEEGEQFF. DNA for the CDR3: TGCAGTGCCTTCGAGGAAGGAGAGCAGTTCTTC.

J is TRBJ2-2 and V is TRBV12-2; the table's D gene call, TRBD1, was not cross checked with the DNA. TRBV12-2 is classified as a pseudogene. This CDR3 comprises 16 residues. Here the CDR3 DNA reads TGTGCAAGTCGCTTAGTGAGACAGGGGGCTGCCGGGGAGCTGTTTTTT. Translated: CASRLVRQGAAGELFF.

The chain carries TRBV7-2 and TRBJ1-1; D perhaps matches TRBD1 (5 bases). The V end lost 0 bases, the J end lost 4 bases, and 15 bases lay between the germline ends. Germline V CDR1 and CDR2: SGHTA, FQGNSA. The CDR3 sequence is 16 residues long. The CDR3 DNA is TGTGCCAGCAGCTTAGCTCTCGTGGGGGGGGTCACTGAAGCTTTCTTT. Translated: CASSLALVGGVTEAFF. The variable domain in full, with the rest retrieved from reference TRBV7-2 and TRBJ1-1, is GAGVSQSPSNKVTEKGKDVELRCDPISGHTALYWYRQSLGQGLEFLIYFQGNSAPDKSGLPSDRFSAERTGGSVSTLTIQRTQQEDSAVYLCASSLALVGGVTEAFFGQGTRLTVV.

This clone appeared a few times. This CDR3 reads CASDGTSGLFSYNEQFF. As DNA, the CDR3 is TGTGCCAGCGACGGGACTAGCGGACTCTTCTCCTACAATGAGCAGTTCTTC. The rearrangement uses TRBV2 and TRBJ2-1; 11 bases are shared with TRBD2. J lost 0 bases, V lost 8 bases, and 9 bases had no gene match. The length of the CDR3 is 17 residues. Germline V CDR1 and CDR2: SNHLY, FYNNEI.

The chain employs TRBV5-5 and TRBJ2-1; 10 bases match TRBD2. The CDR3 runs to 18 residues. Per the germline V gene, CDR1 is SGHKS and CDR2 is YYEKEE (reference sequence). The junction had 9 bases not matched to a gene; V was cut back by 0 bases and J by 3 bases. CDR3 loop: CASSLGGGAGGVYNEQFF. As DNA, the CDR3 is TGTGCCAGCAGCTTGGGGGGTGGAGCGGGAGGGGTCTACAATGAGCAGTTCTTC. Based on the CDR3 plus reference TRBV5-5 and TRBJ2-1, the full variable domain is DAGVTQSPTHLIKTRGQQVTLRCSPISGHKSVSWYQQVLGQGPQFIFQYYEKEERGRGNFPDRFSARQFPNYSSELNVNALLLGDSALYLCASSLGGGAGGVYNEQFFGPGTRLTVL.

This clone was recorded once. CDR3 amino acids: CSVGPSGSYNEQFF. The DNA of the CDR3 is TGCAGCGTTGGTCCTAGCGGGAGTTACAATGAGCAGTTCTTC. The J gene is TRBJ2-1, the V gene TRBV29-1; 10 bases fit TRBD2. This CDR3 has 14 amino acids. V lost 4 bases, J lost 4 bases, and 4 bases stayed unmatched. Germline-derived CDR1 and CDR2 are SQVTM and ANQGSEA.

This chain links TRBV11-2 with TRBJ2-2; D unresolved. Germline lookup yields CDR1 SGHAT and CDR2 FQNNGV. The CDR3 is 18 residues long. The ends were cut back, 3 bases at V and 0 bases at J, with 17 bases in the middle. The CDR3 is CASSFPIDGDANTGELFF. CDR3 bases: TGTGCCAGCAGCTTTCCCATAGACGGAGACGCGAACACCGGGGAGCTGTTTTTT.